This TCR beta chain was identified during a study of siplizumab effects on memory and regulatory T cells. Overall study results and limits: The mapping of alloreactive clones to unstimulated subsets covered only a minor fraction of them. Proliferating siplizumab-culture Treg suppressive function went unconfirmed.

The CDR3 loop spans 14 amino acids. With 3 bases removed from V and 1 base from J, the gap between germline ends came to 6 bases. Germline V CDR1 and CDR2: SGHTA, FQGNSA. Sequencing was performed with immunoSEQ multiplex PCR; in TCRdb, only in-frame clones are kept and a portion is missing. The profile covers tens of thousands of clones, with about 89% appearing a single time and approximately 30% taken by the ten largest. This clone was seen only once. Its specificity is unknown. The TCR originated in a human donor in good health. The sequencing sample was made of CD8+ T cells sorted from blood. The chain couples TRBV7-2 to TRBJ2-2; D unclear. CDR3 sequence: CASSLAGNTGELFF. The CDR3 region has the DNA TGTGCCAGCAGCTTGGCAGGGAACACCGGGGAGCTGTTTTTT.